These T cell receptor beta chains were read from a single sample in a study of CD8+ T cells in alopecia areata. Some clones are missing from TCRdb's copy, which holds only in-frame ones; the method was immunoSEQ multiplex PCR. Found here are 150,000 to 200,000 clones, 64% of them singletons; the top ten hold about 1.3%. The sequencing used CD4+ T cells sorted from blood, collected at week 49, from a patient treated with tofacitinib. The receptors were sampled from a human donor with alopecia areata. Each CDR3 is given without its conserved first and last residue.

V	J	CDR3
TRBV1	TRBJ2-5	TSSPGREQETQY
TRBV7-9	TRBJ2-7	ASSPGQWNDLTSYEQY
TRBV9	TRBJ2-3	ASSVVGASTDTQY
TRBV27	TRBJ1-5	ASSFIDSNQPQH
TRBV29-1	TRBJ2-7	SVNYRGNEQY
TRBV7-2	TRBJ1-1	ASSLDPTGEAF
TRBV15	TRBJ2-2	ATSRGLVTGELF
TRBV14	TRBJ2-7	ASSQGSSGGAS
TRBV7-9	TRBJ1-3	ASSKQGASGNTIY
TRBV9	TRBJ1-1	ASTLGQMNTEAF
TRBV6-5	TRBJ2-5	ASSYLSGGAETQY
TRBV7-9	TRBJ1-1	ASSLATNTEAF
TRBV15	TRBJ1-2	ATSRGKDGYT
TRBV5-6	TRBJ1-1	ASSLRTEAF
TRBV30	TRBJ1-1	AWSTSGTGTSEAF